These T cell receptor beta chains were read from a single sample in a study of blood T cell repertoires in COVID-19. Repertoires were generated with immunoSEQ multiplex PCR, while TCRdb's copy carries only in-frame clones and drops some. The sample includes 65,000 to 85,000 clones, 78% of them seen just once. The sample consisted of peripheral blood. These receptors all come from a human donor in a cohort sampled during active COVID-19. CDR3s include the opening cysteine and the closing phenylalanine or tryptophan. D genes are given only for firm matches. Clone size, where shown, is once, few, many, or a class for clones that have expanded.

. | TRBJ2-2 | few | TRBV27 | CASSLKRYTGELFF | TGTGCCAGCAGTTTAAAGCGGTACACCGGGGAGCTGTTTTTT
TRBD1 | TRBJ2-2 | . | TRBV24-1 | CATSDVTGTNTGELFF | TGTGCCACCAGTGACGTGACAGGGACAAACACCGGGGAGCTGTTTTTT
TRBD2 | TRBJ2-3 | . | TRBV4-1 | CASSRGGVDTQYF | TGCGCCAGCAGCCGCGGGGGGGTGGATACGCAGTATTTT
. | TRBJ1-1 | . | TRBV10-3 | CAISAGEYTEAFF | TGTGCCATCAGTGCAGGGGAGTACACTGAAGCTTTCTTT
TRBD2 | TRBJ2-3 | . | TRBV5-1 | CASSYLGLAGFTDTQYF | TGCGCCAGCAGCTACCTCGGACTAGCGGGCTTCACAGATACGCAGTATTTT
TRBD1 | TRBJ1-5 | . | TRBV18 | CASSPSPTGDGNQPQHF | TGTGCCAGCTCGCCCTCCCCGACAGGGGACGGCAATCAGCCCCAGCATTTT
. | TRBJ2-1 | . | TRBV2 | CASNRNRDNEQFF | TGTGCCAGCAATCGAAATCGGGACAATGAGCAGTTCTTC
. | TRBJ2-1 | . | TRBV19 | CASSMARRGFSDEQFF | TGTGCCAGTAGTATGGCGCGGCGTGGCTTTAGCGATGAGCAGTTCTTC
. | TRBJ1-5 | . | TRBV15 | CATSRDTGQPQHF | TGTGCCACCAGTAGGGACACCGGTCAGCCCCAGCATTTT
. | TRBJ1-5 | . | TRBV27 | CASSLWASYSNQPQHF | TGTGCCAGCAGTTTATGGGCCTCATATAGCAATCAGCCCCAGCATTTT
TRBD1 | TRBJ1-4 | once | TRBV7-9 | CASSPTGDEKLFF | TGTGCCAGCAGCCCAACAGGGGATGAAAAACTGTTTTTT
TRBD2 | TRBJ2-1 | . | TRBV5-4 | CASSLTSGRNEQFF | TGTGCCAGCAGCTTGACTAGCGGGAGGAATGAGCAGTTCTTC
. | TRBJ1-2 | . | TRBV28 | CASRTGVLYGYTF | TGTGCCAGCAGAACGGGAGTACTCTATGGCTACACCTTC
TRBD1 | TRBJ2-5 | . | TRBV4-1 | CASSQEGRDRGRGRKTQYF | TGCGCCAGCAGCCAAGAGGGAAGGGACAGGGGGCGTGGAAGGAAGACCCAGTACTTC
. | TRBJ1-2 | . | TRBV11-3 | CASSLEQGGSRRVYGYTF | TGTGCCAGCAGCTTAGAACAGGGTGGTTCCCGGCGAGTCTATGGCTACACCTTC
TRBD1 | TRBJ2-5 | . | TRBV6-5 | CASRASGTALETQYF | TGTGCCAGCAGGGCCTCCGGGACAGCGCTGGAGACCCAGTACTTC
TRBD2 | TRBJ2-1 | once | TRBV7-9 | CASSSTGGNYDEQFF | TGTGCCAGCAGCTCCACGGGAGGGAATTACGATGAGCAGTTCTTC
. | TRBJ1-6 | . | TRBV19 | CATSTVSENSPLHF | TGTGCCACCAGCACGGTGTCGGAGAATTCACCCCTCCACTTT
TRBD1 | TRBJ1-2 | . | TRBV9 | CASSLTGAGYTF | TGTGCCAGCAGCTTGACAGGGGCTGGCTACACCTTC
TRBD1 | TRBJ1-6 | . | TRBV5-5 | CASSLGDRHSYNSPLHF | TGTGCCAGCAGCTTGGGGGACAGGCACTCCTATAATTCACCCCTCCACTTT
. | TRBJ2-7 | few | TRBV6-2/TRBV6-3 | CASSYSRGYEQYF | TGTGCCAGCAGTTACTCTAGGGGCTACGAGCAGTACTTC
TRBD1 | TRBJ1-5 | . | TRBV27 | CASSTGGNQPQHF | TGTGCCAGCAGTACAGGGGGTAATCAGCCCCAGCATTTT
. | TRBJ1-3 | many | TRBV6-5 | CASSYSSTLLNTIYF | TGTGCCAGCAGTTACTCGAGTACCCTTTTAAACACCATATATTTT
. | TRBJ1-3 | . | TRBV2 | CASSGPSSGNTIYF | TGTGCCAGCAGCGGTCCGAGCTCTGGAAACACCATATATTTT
TRBD2 | TRBJ2-3 | . | TRBV7-9 | CASSRRTSGSLQTQYF | TGTGCCAGCAGCCGTCGGACTAGCGGGAGCCTTCAGACGCAGTATTTT
. | TRBJ2-2 | . | TRBV5-6 | CASSPLPHNTGELFF | TGTGCCAGCAGCCCTCTACCTCATAACACCGGGGAGCTGTTTTTT
TRBD2 | TRBJ2-1 | . | TRBV6-5 | CASSSLAGGRGEQFF | TGTGCCAGCAGTAGTCTAGCGGGAGGGCGGGGTGAGCAGTTCTTC
TRBD2 | TRBJ2-7 | . | TRBV7-9 | CASSPRLAGGITYEQYF | TGTGCCAGCAGCCCGAGACTAGCGGGGGGAATAACCTACGAGCAGTACTTC